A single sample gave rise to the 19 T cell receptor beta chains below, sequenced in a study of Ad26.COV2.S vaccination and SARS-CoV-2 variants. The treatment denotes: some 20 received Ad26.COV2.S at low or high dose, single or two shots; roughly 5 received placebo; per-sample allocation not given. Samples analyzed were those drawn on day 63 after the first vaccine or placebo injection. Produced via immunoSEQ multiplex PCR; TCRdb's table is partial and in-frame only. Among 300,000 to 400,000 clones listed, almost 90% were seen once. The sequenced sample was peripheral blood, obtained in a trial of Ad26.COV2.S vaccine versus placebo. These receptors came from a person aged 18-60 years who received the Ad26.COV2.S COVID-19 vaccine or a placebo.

The CDR3: CASSLLDSWGPMEQYF. The CDR3 DNA is TGCGCCAGCAGCTTGTTGGACTCATGGGGGCCTATGGAGCAGTACTTC. The genes are TRBV5-1 and TRBJ2-7, with TRBD1 as a possible D gene (6 bases). V lost 1 base to trimming and J lost 7 bases, with 21 bases between them. Germline CDR1 and CDR2: SGHRS and YFSETQ. The CDR3 contains 16 residues.

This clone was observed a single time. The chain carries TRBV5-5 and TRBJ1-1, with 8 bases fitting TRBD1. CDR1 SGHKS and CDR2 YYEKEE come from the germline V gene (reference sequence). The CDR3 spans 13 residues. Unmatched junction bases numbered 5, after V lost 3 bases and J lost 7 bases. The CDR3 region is CASSSKDRVEAFF. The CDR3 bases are TGTGCCAGCAGCTCAAAGGACAGGGTTGAAGCTTTCTTT.

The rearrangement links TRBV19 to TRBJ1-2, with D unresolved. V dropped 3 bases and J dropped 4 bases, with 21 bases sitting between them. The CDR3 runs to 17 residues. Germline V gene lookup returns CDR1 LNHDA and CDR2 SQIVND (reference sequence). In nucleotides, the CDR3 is TGTGCCAGTAGTATTTGGGTAATCCCTAATCAGATCTATGGCTACACCTTC. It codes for CASSIWVIPNQIYGYTF. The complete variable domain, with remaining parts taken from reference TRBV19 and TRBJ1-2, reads DGGITQSPKYLFRKEGQNVTLSCEQNLNHDAMYWYRQDPGQGLRLIYYSQIVNDFQKGDIAEGYSVSREKKESFPLTVTSAQKNPTAFYLCASSIWVIPNQIYGYTFGSGTRLTVV.

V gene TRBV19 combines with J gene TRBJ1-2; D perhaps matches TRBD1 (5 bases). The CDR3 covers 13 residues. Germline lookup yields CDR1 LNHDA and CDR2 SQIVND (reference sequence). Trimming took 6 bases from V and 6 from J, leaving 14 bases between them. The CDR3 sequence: CASRGGAWDGYTF. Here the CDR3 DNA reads TGTGCCAGTAGGGGAGGGGCTTGGGATGGCTACACCTTC.

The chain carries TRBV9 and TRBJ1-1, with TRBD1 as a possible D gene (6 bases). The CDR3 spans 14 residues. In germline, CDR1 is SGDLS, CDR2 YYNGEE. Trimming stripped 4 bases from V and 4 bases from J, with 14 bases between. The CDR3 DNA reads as TGTGCCAGCAGCCCCTCAGGGGTAATCACTGAAGCTTTCTTT. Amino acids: CASSPSGVITEAFF.

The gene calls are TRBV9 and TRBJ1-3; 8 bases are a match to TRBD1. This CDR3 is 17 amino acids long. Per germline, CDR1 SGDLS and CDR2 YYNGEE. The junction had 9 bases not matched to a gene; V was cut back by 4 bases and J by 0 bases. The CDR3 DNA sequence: TGTGCCAGCAGCCCAAATACAGGGGGTCCCTCTGGAAACACCATATATTTT. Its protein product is CASSPNTGGPSGNTIYF.

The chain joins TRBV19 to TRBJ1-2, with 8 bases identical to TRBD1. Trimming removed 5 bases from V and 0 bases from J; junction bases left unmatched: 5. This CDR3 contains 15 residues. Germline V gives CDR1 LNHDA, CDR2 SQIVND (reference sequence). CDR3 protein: CASSRQGRANYGYTF. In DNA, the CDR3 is TGTGCCAGTAGTCGACAGGGGCGAGCTAACTATGGCTACACCTTC.

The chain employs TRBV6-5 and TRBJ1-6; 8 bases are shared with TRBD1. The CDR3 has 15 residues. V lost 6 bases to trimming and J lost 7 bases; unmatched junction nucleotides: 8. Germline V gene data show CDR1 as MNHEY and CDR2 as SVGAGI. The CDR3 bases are TGTGCCAGCAGGAAAAAACAGGGGGGGAATTCACCCCTCCACTTT. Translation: CASRKKQGGNSPLHF.

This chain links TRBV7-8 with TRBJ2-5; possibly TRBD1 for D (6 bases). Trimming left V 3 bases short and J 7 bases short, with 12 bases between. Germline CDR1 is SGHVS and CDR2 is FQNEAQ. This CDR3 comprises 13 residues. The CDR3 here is CASSLGAYGTQYF. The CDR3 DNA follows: TGTGCCAGCAGCTTGGGGGCCTATGGGACCCAGTACTTC.

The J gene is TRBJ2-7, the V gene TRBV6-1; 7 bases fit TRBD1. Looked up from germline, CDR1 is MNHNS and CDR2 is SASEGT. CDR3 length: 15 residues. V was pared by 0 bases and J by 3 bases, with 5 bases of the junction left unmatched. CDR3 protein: CASSEADRFNYEQYF. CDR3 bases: TGTGCCAGCAGTGAAGCGGACAGGTTTAACTACGAGCAGTACTTC.

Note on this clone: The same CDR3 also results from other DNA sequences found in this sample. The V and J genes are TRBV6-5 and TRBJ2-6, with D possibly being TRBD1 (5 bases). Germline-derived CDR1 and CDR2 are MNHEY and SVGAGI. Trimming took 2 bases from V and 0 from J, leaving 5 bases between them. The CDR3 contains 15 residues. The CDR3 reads CASSYGASGANVLTF. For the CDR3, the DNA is TGTGCCAGCAGTTACGGGGCCTCTGGGGCCAACGTCCTGACTTTC.

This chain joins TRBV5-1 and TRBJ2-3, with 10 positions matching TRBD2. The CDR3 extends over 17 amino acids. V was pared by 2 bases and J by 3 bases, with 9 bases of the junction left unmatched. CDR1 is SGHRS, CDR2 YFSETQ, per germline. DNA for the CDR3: TGCGCCAGCAGCTTCCAAGCGGGAGGGCCGATAACAGATACGCAGTATTTT. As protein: CASSFQAGGPITDTQYF.

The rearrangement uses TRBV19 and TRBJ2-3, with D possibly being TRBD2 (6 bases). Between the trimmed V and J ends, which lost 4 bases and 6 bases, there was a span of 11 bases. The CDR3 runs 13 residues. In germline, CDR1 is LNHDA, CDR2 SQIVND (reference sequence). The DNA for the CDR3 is TGTGCCAGTAGTAAAGCGGGTGGGGATACGCAGTATTTT. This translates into CASSKAGGDTQYF.

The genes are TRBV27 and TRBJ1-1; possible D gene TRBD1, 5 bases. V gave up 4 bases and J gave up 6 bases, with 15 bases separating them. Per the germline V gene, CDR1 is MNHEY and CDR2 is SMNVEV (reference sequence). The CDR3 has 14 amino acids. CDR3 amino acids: CASSSVMLTAEAFF. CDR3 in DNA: TGTGCCAGCAGTTCCGTAATGCTGACAGCTGAAGCTTTCTTT.

CDR3 residues: CASSFSTTEAFF. DNA for the CDR3: TGTGCCAGCAGCTTCAGTACAACTGAAGCTTTCTTT. This chain connects TRBV7-9 to TRBJ1-1; D uncertain. Trimming removed 3 bases at V and 5 bases at J, with 7 bases between. The CDR3 length is 12 residues. Germline CDR1 reads SEHNR; CDR2 reads FQNEAQ (reference sequence). The whole variable domain, filled in from reference TRBV7-9 and TRBJ1-1, reads DTGVSQNPRHKITKRGQNVTFRCDPISEHNRLYWYRQTLGQGPEFLTYFQNEAQLEKSRLLSDRFSAERPKGSFSTLEIQRTEQGDSAMYLCASSFSTTEAFFGQGTRLTVV.

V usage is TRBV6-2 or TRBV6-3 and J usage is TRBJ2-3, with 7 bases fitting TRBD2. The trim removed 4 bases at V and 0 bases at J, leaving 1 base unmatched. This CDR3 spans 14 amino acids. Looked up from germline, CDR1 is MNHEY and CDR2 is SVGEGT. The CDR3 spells CASSFSGSTDTQYF. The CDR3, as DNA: TGTGCCAGCAGTTTTAGCGGGAGCACAGATACGCAGTATTTT.

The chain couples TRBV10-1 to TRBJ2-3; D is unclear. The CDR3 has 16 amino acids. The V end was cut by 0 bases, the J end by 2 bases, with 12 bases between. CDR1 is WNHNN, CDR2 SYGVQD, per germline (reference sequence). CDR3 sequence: CASSESLGYPTDTQYF. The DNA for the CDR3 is TGCGCCAGCAGTGAGTCTCTTGGCTACCCCACAGATACGCAGTATTTT.

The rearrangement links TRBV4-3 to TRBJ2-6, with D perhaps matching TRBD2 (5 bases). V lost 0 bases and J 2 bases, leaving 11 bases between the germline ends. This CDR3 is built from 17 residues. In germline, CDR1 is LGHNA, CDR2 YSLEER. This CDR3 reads CASSQENIGAGANVLTF. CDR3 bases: TGCGCCAGCAGCCAAGAAAATATCGGGGCTGGGGCCAACGTCCTGACTTTC.

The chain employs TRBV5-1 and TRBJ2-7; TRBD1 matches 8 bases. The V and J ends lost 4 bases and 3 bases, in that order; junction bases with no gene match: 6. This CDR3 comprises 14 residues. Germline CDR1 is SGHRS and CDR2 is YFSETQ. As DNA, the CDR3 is TGCGCCAGCAGCCCCCAGGGACAGGACTACGAGCAGTACTTC. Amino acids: CASSPQGQDYEQYF.